Listed below are T cell receptor beta chains from one sample, sequenced in a study of vaccination and CD4 T cells after COVID-19. These TCRs' antigens remain unknown. TCRdb reanalysed the PCR reads using MiXCR and keeps one entry per CDR3 protein. Counted here are more than 15,000 distinct CDR3 sequences, 45% to 70% occurring once; the ten biggest clones make up roughly 7.7%. The source material was CD4+ T cells from blood, cultured in vitro. The origin of the receptors is a human donor who had recovered from COVID-19. The CDR3 runs from the conserved cysteine through the conserved F or W. D genes are given only for firm matches. Size values are once, few and many counts, or a class for expanded clones, and some rows have none.

J: TRBJ2-3
V: TRBV5-4
size: -
D: -
DNA: TGTGCCAGCAGCCCGCAGAACACAGATACGCAGTATTTT
CDR3: CASSPQNTDTQYF

J: TRBJ2-7
V: TRBV27
size: -
D: TRBD1
DNA: TGTGCCAGCAGTGACAGGGTAAACTACGAGCAGTACTTC
CDR3: CASSDRVNYEQYF

J: TRBJ1-2
V: TRBV20-1
size: few
D: -
DNA: TGCAGTGCCCCCGATTTGGTCACAGGCTACACCTTC
CDR3: CSAPDLVTGYTF

J: TRBJ2-1
V: TRBV10-1
size: -
D: -
DNA: TGCGCCAGCAGTGAGAACCCGGACGGGACCTACAATGAGCAGTTCTTC
CDR3: CASSENPDGTYNEQFF

J: TRBJ2-4
V: TRBV11-1
size: few
D: -
DNA: TGTGCCAGCAGGGGTTTGGGCATTCAGTACTTC
CDR3: CASRGLGIQYF

J: TRBJ1-5
V: TRBV7-2
size: -
D: TRBD1
DNA: TGTGCCAGCAGCCCGACAGGGGGCAATCAGCCCCAGCATTTT
CDR3: CASSPTGGNQPQHF

J: TRBJ2-3
V: TRBV5-4
size: once
D: TRBD2
DNA: TGTGCCTTTATAGCGGGCTACACAGATACGCAGTATTTT
CDR3: CAFIAGYTDTQYF

J: TRBJ2-7
V: TRBV7-3
size: -
D: TRBD1
DNA: TGTGCCAGCAGCTTAACAGGGACAGGGGGGTACGAGCAGTACTTC
CDR3: CASSLTGTGGYEQYF

J: TRBJ1-5
V: TRBV20-1
size: few
D: -
DNA: TGCAGTGTTCCACAGGGATCGGGCAATCAGCCCCAGCATTTT
CDR3: CSVPQGSGNQPQHF

J: TRBJ2-7
V: TRBV4-1
size: -
D: TRBD1
DNA: TGCGCCAGCAGCCAAGGCAGTTGGACAGGGGCCTACGAGCAGTACTTC
CDR3: CASSQGSWTGAYEQYF

J: TRBJ2-1
V: TRBV24-1
size: -
D: TRBD2
DNA: TGTGCCACCAGTGTTACTAGCGGGAAGAATGAGCAGTTCTTC
CDR3: CATSVTSGKNEQFF

J: TRBJ1-1
V: TRBV5-1
size: medium-sized
D: TRBD1
DNA: TGCGCCAGCAGCCTTGCCGGGACAGGGGACACTGAAGCTTTCTTT
CDR3: CASSLAGTGDTEAFF

J: TRBJ1-2
V: TRBV28
size: few
D: -
DNA: TGTGCCAGCAGTTTTCCCACAGGGGGCTACACCTTC
CDR3: CASSFPTGGYTF

J: TRBJ1-3
V: TRBV7-8
size: few
D: -
DNA: TGTGCCAGCAGACGTCGGTCGGATGGAAACACCATATATTTT
CDR3: CASRRRSDGNTIYF

J: TRBJ1-2
V: TRBV3-1
size: -
D: -
DNA: TGTGCCAGCAGCCCCGAGGGCAGCCCCAACTATGGCTACACCTTC
CDR3: CASSPEGSPNYGYTF

J: TRBJ2-5
V: TRBV20-1
size: -
D: TRBD2
DNA: TGCAGTGCTAGCTCCGACTTTAGCGGGAGTGGGGTGTACCAAGAGACCCAGTACTTC
CDR3: CSASSDFSGSGVYQETQYF

J: TRBJ1-2
V: TRBV7-2
size: -
D: -
DNA: TGTGCCAGCAGCTTTATCGCTAACTATGGCTACACCTTC
CDR3: CASSFIANYGYTF

J: TRBJ2-3
V: TRBV27
size: -
D: -
DNA: TGTGCCAGATTGACAGATACGCAGTATTTT
CDR3: CARLTDTQYF

J: TRBJ1-5
V: TRBV6-2/TRBV6-3
size: -
D: -
DNA: TGTGCCAGCAGTTACGGACCAGGCCAGCCCCAGCATTTT
CDR3: CASSYGPGQPQHF

J: TRBJ2-1
V: TRBV7-9
size: -
D: -
DNA: TGTGCCAGCGCGGACAGAGATTACAATGAGCAGTTCTTC
CDR3: CASADRDYNEQFF

J: TRBJ1-5
V: TRBV7-8
size: -
D: -
DNA: TGTGCCAGCAGCTTAGTTTATGGGCTCGGACAGCCCCAGCATTTT
CDR3: CASSLVYGLGQPQHF

J: TRBJ2-1
V: TRBV20-1
size: -
D: TRBD2
DNA: TGCAGTACCGGATGGGCGGGAGGGGGGGGCCATGAGCAGTTCTTC
CDR3: CSTGWAGGGGHEQFF

J: TRBJ2-5
V: TRBV20-1
size: few
D: TRBD2
DNA: TGCAGTGCTAGAATAGGCGGGAGTGAGACCCAGTACTTC
CDR3: CSARIGGSETQYF

J: TRBJ2-3
V: TRBV19
size: -
D: -
DNA: TGTGCCAGTAATCGCCACGCCAGCACAGATACGCAGTATTTT
CDR3: CASNRHASTDTQYF

J: TRBJ2-5
V: TRBV5-1
size: -
D: -
DNA: TGCGCCAGCAGCTTTGGGTCCGGGGCCGGGGAGACCCAGTACTTC
CDR3: CASSFGSGAGETQYF

J: TRBJ1-3
V: TRBV28
size: -
D: -
DNA: TGTGCCAGCAGTTTAGGGAACAGGGAGGGCACCATATATTTT
CDR3: CASSLGNREGTIYF

J: TRBJ1-1
V: TRBV11-2
size: -
D: -
DNA: TGTGCCAGCAGCAGGGAGATTACAGGGTGGACTGAAGCTTTCTTT
CDR3: CASSREITGWTEAFF

J: TRBJ2-2
V: TRBV7-9
size: -
D: -
DNA: TGTGCCAGCAGCCGAAGCAGGGACACCGGGGAGCTGTTTTTT
CDR3: CASSRSRDTGELFF

J: TRBJ2-7
V: TRBV27
size: -
D: TRBD1
DNA: TGTGCCAGCAGTCTCCGACAGGGTTCCTACGAGCAGTACTTC
CDR3: CASSLRQGSYEQYF

J: TRBJ1-5
V: TRBV20-1
size: few
D: TRBD1
DNA: TGCAGTGCTATCCTACAACAGGGGGAGGGTCAGCCCCAGCATTTT
CDR3: CSAILQQGEGQPQHF

J: TRBJ2-3
V: TRBV5-1
size: -
D: -
DNA: TGCGCCAGCAGCTTGGTAGGGGAATACGGCACAGATACGCAGTATTTT
CDR3: CASSLVGEYGTDTQYF

J: TRBJ1-1
V: TRBV4-3
size: few
D: -
DNA: TGCGCCAGCAGCCAAGATTGGGGGGGAGGCACTGAAGCTTTCTTT
CDR3: CASSQDWGGGTEAFF

J: TRBJ1-2
V: TRBV7-9
size: -
D: -
DNA: TGTGCCAGCAGCCCAGGAGCGACCGCAGGGTCTTACTTC
CDR3: CASSPGATAGSYF

J: TRBJ1-6
V: TRBV2
size: -
D: -
DNA: TGTGCCAGCACCCTCAACCCTAGGGACATGAAACTCCCCCTCCACTTT
CDR3: CASTLNPRDMKLPLHF

J: TRBJ2-1
V: TRBV6-1
size: -
D: -
DNA: TGTGCCAGCAAGAGGGACCACAATGAGCAGTTCTTC
CDR3: CASKRDHNEQFF

J: TRBJ1-2
V: TRBV19
size: -
D: TRBD1
DNA: TGTGCCAGTAGTACTACTTGGACAGGGAAGGATGGCTACACCTTC
CDR3: CASSTTWTGKDGYTF

J: TRBJ1-5
V: TRBV7-3
size: -
D: TRBD1
DNA: TGTGCCAGCAGCCTCACAGGGGGCTCGCCGCCCCAGCATTTT
CDR3: CASSLTGGSPPQHF

J: TRBJ1-1
V: TRBV6-2/TRBV6-3
size: -
D: -
DNA: TGTGCCAGCACCTTGGAGTCATGGACTGAAGCTTTCTTT
CDR3: CASTLESWTEAFF

J: TRBJ1-2
V: TRBV7-3
size: -
D: -
DNA: TGTGCCAGCAGCTTAACCCCCCCAGGCCCCTATGGCTACACCTTC
CDR3: CASSLTPPGPYGYTF

J: TRBJ2-2
V: TRBV19
size: few
D: TRBD1
DNA: TGTGCCAGTAGCACTGACAGGGCCGGGGAGCTGTTTTTT
CDR3: CASSTDRAGELFF

J: TRBJ2-3
V: TRBV29-1
size: -
D: -
DNA: TGCAGCGTTAGAGTCGGGACCCCCACAGATACGCAGTATTTT
CDR3: CSVRVGTPTDTQYF

J: TRBJ2-1
V: TRBV24-1
size: -
D: TRBD2
DNA: TGTGCCACCAGTGCCGGACTAGCGAGGGGTGAGCAGTTCTTC
CDR3: CATSAGLARGEQFF

J: TRBJ2-3
V: TRBV20-1
size: -
D: TRBD2
DNA: TGCAGTGCTAGACTAGCGGGGCTCACAGATACGCAGTATTTT
CDR3: CSARLAGLTDTQYF

J: TRBJ1-4
V: TRBV28
size: -
D: -
DNA: TGTGCCAGCAGGCCTGAGACTAATGAAAAACTGTTTTTT
CDR3: CASRPETNEKLFF

J: TRBJ2-7
V: TRBV6-1
size: -
D: TRBD1
DNA: TGTGCCAGCAGGGGAGAAGGACAGGGGAAATACGAGCAGTACTTC
CDR3: CASRGEGQGKYEQYF

J: TRBJ2-7
V: TRBV5-4
size: -
D: TRBD1
DNA: TGTGCCAGCAGCTTGCAGGGGGCAGGCCACGAGCAGTACTTC
CDR3: CASSLQGAGHEQYF

J: TRBJ2-5
V: TRBV20-1
size: -
D: TRBD1
DNA: TGCAGTGCCCCTGGGACAGGGGGCGGGGGAAAAGAGACCCAGTACTTC
CDR3: CSAPGTGGGGKETQYF

J: TRBJ2-1
V: TRBV20-1
size: -
D: -
DNA: TGCAGTGCTAGGGGCGGTGCCAAGCAGTTCTTC
CDR3: CSARGGAKQFF

J: TRBJ2-3
V: TRBV20-1
size: few
D: TRBD2
DNA: TGCAGTGCTAGTGGGCTAGCGGGCTCAGATACGCAGTATTTT
CDR3: CSASGLAGSDTQYF

J: TRBJ1-1
V: TRBV18
size: -
D: -
DNA: TGTGCCAGCTCACCCCAGGGTTGGAACACTGAAGCTTTCTTT
CDR3: CASSPQGWNTEAFF